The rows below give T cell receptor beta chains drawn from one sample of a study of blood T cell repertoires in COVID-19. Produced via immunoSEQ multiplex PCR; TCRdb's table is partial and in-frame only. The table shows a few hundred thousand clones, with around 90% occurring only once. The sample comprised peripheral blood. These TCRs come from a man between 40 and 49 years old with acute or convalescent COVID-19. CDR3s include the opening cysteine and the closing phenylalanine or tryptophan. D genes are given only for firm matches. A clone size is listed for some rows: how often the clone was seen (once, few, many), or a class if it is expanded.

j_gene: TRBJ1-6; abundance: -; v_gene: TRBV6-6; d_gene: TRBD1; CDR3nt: TGTGCCAGCAGTACAGGGGGCCAGTTCAGACCCCTCCACTTT; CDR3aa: CASSTGGQFRPLHF
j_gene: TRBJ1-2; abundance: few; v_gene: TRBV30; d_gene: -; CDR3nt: TGTGCCTGGGCTGTCGGAGCTAACTATGGCTACACCTTC; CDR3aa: CAWAVGANYGYTF
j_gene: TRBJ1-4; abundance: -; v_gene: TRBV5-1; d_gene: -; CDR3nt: TGCGCCAGCAGCTTCATTCCGGGACAAGTCGAAAAACTGTTTTTT; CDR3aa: CASSFIPGQVEKLFF
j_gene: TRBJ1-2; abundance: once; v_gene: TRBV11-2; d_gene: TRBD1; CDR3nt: TGTGCCAGCAGCTTACCACCCTTAGGGGGCGGCTACACCTTC; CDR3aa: CASSLPPLGGGYTF
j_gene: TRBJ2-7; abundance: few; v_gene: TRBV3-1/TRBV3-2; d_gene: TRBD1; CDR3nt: TGTGCCAGCAGCTCCCTGGGACAGGAGAAGGACGAGCAGTACTTC; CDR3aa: CASSSLGQEKDEQYF
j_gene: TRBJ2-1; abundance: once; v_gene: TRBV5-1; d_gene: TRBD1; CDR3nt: TGCGCCAGCAGCCCCTCCCCGCGACAGGGGGCGTACAATGAGCAGTTCTTC; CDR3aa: CASSPSPRQGAYNEQFF
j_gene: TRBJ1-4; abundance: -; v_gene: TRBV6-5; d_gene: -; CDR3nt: TGTGCCAGCAGAGCGACAGCAACTAATGAAAAACTGTTTTTT; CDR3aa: CASRATATNEKLFF
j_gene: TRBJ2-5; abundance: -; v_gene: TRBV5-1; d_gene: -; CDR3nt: TGCGCCAGCAGCCTCCAAGAGACCCAGTACTTC; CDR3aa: CASSLQETQYF
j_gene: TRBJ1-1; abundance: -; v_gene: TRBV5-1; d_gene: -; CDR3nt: TGCGCCAGCAGCGTGACCGGGTTTAGGAACACTGAAGCTTTCTTT; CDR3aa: CASSVTGFRNTEAFF
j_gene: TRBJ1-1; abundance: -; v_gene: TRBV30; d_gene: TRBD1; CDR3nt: TGTGCCACCACCCCCGACAGGGAACGCACTGAAGCTTTCTTT; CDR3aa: CATTPDRERTEAFF
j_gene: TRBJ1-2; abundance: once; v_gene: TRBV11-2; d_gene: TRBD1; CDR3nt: TGTGCCAGCAGCTTAACAGGGGGCTTCAGGGGCTACACCTTC; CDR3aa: CASSLTGGFRGYTF
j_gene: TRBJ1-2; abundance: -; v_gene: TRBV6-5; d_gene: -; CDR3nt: TGTGCCAGCAAGGGCAGGGCCCTCGTTTATGGCTACACCTTC; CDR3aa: CASKGRALVYGYTF
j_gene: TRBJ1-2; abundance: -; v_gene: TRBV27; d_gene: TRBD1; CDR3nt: TGTGCCAGCAGTTCCCGGACAGGGTCGGCCTATGGCTACACCTTC; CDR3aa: CASSSRTGSAYGYTF
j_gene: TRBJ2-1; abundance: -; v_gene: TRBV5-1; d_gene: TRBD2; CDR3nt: TGCGCCAGCAGCTTGGAGGGTGATGCGGGAGGGCACAGCAATGAGCAGTTCTTC; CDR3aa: CASSLEGDAGGHSNEQFF
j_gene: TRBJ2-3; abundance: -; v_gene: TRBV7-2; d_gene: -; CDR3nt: TGTGCCAGCAGCCCATCTAGAAGCACAGATACGCAGTATTTT; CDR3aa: CASSPSRSTDTQYF
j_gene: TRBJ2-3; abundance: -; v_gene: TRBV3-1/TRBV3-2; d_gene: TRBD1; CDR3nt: TGTGCCAGCACCCAGGACAGGGTTTCAGATACGCAGTATTTT; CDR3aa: CASTQDRVSDTQYF
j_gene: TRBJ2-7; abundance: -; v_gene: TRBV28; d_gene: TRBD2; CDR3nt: TGTGCCAGCAGTCCCGGCGGGGGGCCACTCTACGAGCAGTACTTC; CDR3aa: CASSPGGGPLYEQYF
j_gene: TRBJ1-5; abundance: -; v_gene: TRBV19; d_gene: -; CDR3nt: TGTGCCAGTAGTATAGTCAGGGGAGGGCAGCCCCAGCATTTT; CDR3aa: CASSIVRGGQPQHF
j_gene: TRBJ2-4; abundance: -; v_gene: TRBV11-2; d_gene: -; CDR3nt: TGTGCCAGCAGAGCAGGGGTGGCCAAAAACATTCAGTACTTC; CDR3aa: CASRAGVAKNIQYF
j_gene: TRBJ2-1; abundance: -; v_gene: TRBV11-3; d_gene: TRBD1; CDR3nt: TGTGCCAGCAGCCCCCGCCGGGGACAGGGGGTTGAGCAGTTCTTC; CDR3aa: CASSPRRGQGVEQFF
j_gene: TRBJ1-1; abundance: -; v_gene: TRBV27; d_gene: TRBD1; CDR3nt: TGTGCCAGCAGTTTATCAAAGGGGGCGATTGGTGGTGAAGCTTTCTTT; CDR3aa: CASSLSKGAIGGEAFF
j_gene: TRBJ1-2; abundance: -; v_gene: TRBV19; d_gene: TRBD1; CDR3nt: TGTGCCAGTAGTACTAACCCGACAGGGCGGTATGGCTACACCTTC; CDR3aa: CASSTNPTGRYGYTF
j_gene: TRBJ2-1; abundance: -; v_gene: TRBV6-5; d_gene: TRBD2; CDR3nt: TGTGCCAGCGTCCGCGGGAGTGGTCGGGATGAGCAGTTCTTC; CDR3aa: CASVRGSGRDEQFF
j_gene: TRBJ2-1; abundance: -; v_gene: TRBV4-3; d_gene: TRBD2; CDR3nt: TGCGCCAGCAGCCAAGAAATAAGAGGGACTAGCGGGGGGACCGACAATGAGCAGTTCTTC; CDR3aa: CASSQEIRGTSGGTDNEQFF
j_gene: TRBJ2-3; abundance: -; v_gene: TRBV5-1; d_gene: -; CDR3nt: TGCGCCAGCAGCTTGTCCGGGAGTGCAGATACGCAGTATTTT; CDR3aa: CASSLSGSADTQYF
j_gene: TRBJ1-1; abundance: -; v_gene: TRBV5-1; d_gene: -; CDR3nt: TGCGCCAGCAGCTTGGTTGAGAGCACTGAAGCTTTCTTT; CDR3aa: CASSLVESTEAFF